Listed below are T cell receptor beta chains from one sample, sequenced in a study of blood T cell repertoires in COVID-19. Clones were read by immunoSEQ multiplex PCR, and TCRdb kept only the in-frame ones, dropping some. This sample has under 120,000 clones, with roughly four fifths found just once. The sequencing sample was made of peripheral blood. The receptors originated from a man in his 70s with active or convalescent COVID-19. CDR3s leave out the opening cysteine and the closing phenylalanine or tryptophan. The order of the fields is CDR3 protein, CDR3 length, V gene.

ATLRGRETQY | 10 | TRBV6-5
ASSTLDYLQETQY | 13 | TRBV6-5
ASMGQGWGQPQH | 12 | TRBV19
ASSTPEGGVNSNQPQH | 16 | TRBV19
ASSQWGQWNTGELF | 14 | TRBV11-2
ASSLDRRTEAF | 11 | TRBV11-3
ASRQTGRTNEKLF | 13 | TRBV6-5
ASSPKTHANTGELF | 14 | TRBV18
SGRSRGSSYNEQF | 13 | TRBV29-1
ASSYSSDTHEQY | 12 | TRBV6-2/TRBV6-3
ASSTIGVNVPPLH | 13 | TRBV11-2
ASSQIPGLAGDTQY | 14 | TRBV2
ASSVSGRAIEQF | 12 | TRBV2
ASSPGRTGGSSNQPQH | 16 | TRBV18
ASSMIPGQGSEQY | 13 | TRBV19
ASSPDSPQGVTEAF | 14 | TRBV7-9
ASSLQRGDYGYT | 12 | TRBV5-5
ASSLQGAGNTIY | 12 | TRBV5-6
ASTSAGQETQY | 11 | TRBV28
AISDSRGGSYNEQF | 14 | TRBV10-3
ASSPRQGRGEREQY | 14 | TRBV4-1
SVAGLAGGGEQY | 12 | TRBV29-1
ASSSRADTQY | 10 | TRBV7-2
ASSIESQPQH | 10 | TRBV19
ASSSQGDYEQY | 11 | TRBV6-5
ASSWGQGAGKAF | 12 | TRBV5-6
ASRELAGGTGELF | 13 | TRBV2
ASSVATVGNTIY | 12 | TRBV9
ASSPSGVEYNEQF | 13 | TRBV5-1
ATSDRNTGELF | 11 | TRBV24-1
ASSQSQTARSGANVLT | 16 | TRBV4-1
ASSQAQGNSPLH | 12 | TRBV3-1/TRBV3-2
AWRVGGTETQY | 11 | TRBV30
ASSEGRKNIQY | 11 | TRBV2
ASSLSSGAYNEQF | 13 | TRBV7-3
ASSQAGQGYTGELF | 14 | TRBV3-1/TRBV3-2